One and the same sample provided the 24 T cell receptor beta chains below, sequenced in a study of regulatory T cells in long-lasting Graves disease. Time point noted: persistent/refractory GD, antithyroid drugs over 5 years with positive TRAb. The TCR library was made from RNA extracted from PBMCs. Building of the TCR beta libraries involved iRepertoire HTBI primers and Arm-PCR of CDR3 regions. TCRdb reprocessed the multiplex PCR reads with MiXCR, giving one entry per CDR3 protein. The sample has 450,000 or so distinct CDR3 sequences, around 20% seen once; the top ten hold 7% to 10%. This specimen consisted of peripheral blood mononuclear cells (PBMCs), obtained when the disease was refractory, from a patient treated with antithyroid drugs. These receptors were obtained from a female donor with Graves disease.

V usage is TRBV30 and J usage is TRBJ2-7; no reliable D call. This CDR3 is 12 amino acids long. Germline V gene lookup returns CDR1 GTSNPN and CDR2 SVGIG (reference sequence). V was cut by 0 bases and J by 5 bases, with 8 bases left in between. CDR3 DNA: TGTGCCTGGAGTGTATCCGCAAACGAGCAGTACTTC. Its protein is CAWSVSANEQYF.

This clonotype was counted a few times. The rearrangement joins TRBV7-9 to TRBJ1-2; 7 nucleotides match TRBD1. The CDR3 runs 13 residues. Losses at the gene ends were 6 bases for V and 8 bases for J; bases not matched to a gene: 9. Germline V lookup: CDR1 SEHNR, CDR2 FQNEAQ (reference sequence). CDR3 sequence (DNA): TGTGCCAGCAGGCCCGGGACAGTAGGCGGCTACACCTTC. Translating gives CASRPGTVGGYTF.

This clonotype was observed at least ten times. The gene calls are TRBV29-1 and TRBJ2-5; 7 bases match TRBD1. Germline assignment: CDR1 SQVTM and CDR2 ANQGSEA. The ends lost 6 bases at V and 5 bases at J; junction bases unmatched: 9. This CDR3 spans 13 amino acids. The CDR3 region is CSVTPGGWETQYF. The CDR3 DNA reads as TGCAGCGTAACGCCAGGGGGTTGGGAGACCCAGTACTTC. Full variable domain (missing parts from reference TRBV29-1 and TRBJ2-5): SAVISQKPSRDICQRGTSLTIQCQVDSQVTMMFWYRQQPGQSLTLIATANQGSEATYESGFVIDKFPISRPNLTFSTLTVSNMSPEDSSIYLCSVTPGGWETQYFGPGTRLLVL.

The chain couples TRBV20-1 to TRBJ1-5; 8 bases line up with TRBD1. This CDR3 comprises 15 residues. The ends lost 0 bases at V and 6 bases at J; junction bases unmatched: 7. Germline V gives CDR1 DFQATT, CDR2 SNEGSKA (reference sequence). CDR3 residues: CSARDGAGGTQPQHF. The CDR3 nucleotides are TGCAGTGCTAGAGATGGGGCAGGGGGCACTCAGCCCCAGCATTTT.

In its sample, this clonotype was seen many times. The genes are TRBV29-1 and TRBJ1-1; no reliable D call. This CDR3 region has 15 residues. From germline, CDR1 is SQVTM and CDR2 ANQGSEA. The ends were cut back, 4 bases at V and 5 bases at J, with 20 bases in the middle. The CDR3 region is CSVGGSGVFRTEAFF. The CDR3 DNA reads TGCAGCGTTGGAGGTTCTGGGGTTTTTAGAACTGAAGCTTTCTTT.

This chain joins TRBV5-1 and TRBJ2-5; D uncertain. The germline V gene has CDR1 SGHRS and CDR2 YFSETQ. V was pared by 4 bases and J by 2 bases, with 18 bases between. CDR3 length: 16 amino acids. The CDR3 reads CASSPGWAPAQETQYF. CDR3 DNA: TGCGCCAGCAGCCCGGGCTGGGCCCCCGCACAAGAGACCCAGTACTTC.

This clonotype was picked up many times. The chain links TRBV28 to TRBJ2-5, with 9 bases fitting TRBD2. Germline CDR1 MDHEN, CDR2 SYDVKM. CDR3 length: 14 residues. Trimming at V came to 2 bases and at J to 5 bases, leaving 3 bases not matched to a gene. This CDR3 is CASSLLAGRETQYF. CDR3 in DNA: TGTGCCAGCAGTTTACTAGCGGGAAGGGAGACCCAGTACTTC.

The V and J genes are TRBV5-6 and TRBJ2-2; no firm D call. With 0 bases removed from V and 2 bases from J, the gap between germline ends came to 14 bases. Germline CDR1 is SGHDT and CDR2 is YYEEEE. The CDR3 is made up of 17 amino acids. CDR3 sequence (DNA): TGTGCCAGCAGCTTGGGAGTAGGACCACTAAACACCGGGGAGCTGTTTTTT. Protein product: CASSLGVGPLNTGELFF.

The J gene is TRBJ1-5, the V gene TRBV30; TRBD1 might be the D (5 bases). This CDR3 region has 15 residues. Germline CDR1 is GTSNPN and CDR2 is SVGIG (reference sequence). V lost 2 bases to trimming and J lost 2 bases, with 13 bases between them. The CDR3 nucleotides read TGTGCCTGGAGTCGGGGCAGGAACGGCAATCAGCCCCAGCATTTT. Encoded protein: CAWSRGRNGNQPQHF. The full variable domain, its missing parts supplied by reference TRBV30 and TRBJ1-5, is SQTIHQWPATLVQPVGSPLSLECTVEGTSNPNLYWYRQAAGRGLQLLFYSVGIGQISSEVPQNLSASRPQDRQFILSSKKLLLSDSGFYLCAWSRGRNGNQPQHFGDGTRLSIL.

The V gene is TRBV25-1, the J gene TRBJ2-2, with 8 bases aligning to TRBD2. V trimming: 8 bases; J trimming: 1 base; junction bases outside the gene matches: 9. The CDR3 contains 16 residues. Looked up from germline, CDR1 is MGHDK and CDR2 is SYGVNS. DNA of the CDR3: TGTGCCAGCTCCGGGGGGGCTAGGGTGAACACCGGGGAGCTGTTTTTT. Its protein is CASSGGARVNTGELFF. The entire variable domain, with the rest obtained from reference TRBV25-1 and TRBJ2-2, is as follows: EADIYQTPRYLVIGTGKKITLECSQTMGHDKMYWYQQDPGMELHLIHYSYGVNSTEKGDLSSESTVSRIRTEHFPLTLESARPSHTSQYLCASSGGARVNTGELFFGEGSRLTVL.

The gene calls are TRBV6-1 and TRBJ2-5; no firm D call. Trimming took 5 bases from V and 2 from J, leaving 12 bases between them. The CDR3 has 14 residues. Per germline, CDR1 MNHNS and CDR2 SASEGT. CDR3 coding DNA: TGTGCCAGCAGTCCTCCGGCCCTTCAAGAGACCCAGTACTTC. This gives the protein CASSPPALQETQYF.

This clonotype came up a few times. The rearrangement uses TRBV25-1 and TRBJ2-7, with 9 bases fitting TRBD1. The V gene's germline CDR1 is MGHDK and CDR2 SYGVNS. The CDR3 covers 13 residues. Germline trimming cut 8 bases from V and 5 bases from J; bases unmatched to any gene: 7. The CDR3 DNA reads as TGTGCCAGCTGGAATGGACAGGGGAACGAGCAGTACTTC. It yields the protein CASWNGQGNEQYF.

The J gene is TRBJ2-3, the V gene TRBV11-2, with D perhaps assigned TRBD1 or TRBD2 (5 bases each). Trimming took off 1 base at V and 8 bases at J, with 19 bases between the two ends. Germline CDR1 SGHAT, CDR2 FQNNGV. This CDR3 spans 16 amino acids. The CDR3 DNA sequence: TGTGCCAGCAGCTTAGGGTTCGGGGCCGCCCGGGCTACGCAGTATTTT. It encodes CASSLGFGAARATQYF.

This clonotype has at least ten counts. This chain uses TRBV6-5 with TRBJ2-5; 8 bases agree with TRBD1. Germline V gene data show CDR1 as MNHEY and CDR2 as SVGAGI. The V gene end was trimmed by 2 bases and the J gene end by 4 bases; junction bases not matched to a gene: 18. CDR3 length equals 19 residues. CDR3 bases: TGTGCCAGCAGTTACCGTATCCGTGACAGGGGAGTTGATCGAGAGACCCAGTACTTC. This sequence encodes CASSYRIRDRGVDRETQYF.

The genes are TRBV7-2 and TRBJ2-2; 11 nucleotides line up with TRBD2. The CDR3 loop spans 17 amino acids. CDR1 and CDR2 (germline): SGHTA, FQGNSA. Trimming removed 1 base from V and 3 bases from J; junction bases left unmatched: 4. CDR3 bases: TGTGCCAGCAGCTTAGAACTAGCGGGAGATTACACCGGGGAGCTGTTTTTT. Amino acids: CASSLELAGDYTGELFF.

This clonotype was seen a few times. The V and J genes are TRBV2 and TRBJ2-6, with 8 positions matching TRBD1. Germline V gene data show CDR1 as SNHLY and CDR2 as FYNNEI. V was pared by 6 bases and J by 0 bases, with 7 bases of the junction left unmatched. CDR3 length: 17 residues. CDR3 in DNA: TGTGCCAGCAGCCCCGGGACAGGTCACTCTGGGGCCAACGTCCTGACTTTC. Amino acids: CASSPGTGHSGANVLTF.

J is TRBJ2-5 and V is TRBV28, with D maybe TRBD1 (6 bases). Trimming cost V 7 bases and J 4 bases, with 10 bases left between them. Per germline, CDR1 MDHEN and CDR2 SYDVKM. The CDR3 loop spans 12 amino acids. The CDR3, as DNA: TGTGCCAGCAAGGGGGTAGGAGAGACCCAGTACTTC. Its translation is CASKGVGETQYF.

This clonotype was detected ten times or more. In DNA, the CDR3 is TGTGCCAGCAGTTTACCCCTGCCGGGACAGGGTCGCAATCAGCCCCAGCATTTT. It codes for CASSLPLPGQGRNQPQHF. The chain links TRBV12-3 or TRBV12-4 to TRBJ1-5, with 9 bases matching TRBD1. Trimming took 2 bases from V and 2 from J; bases not matched to a gene: 10. CDR3 length equals 18 residues.

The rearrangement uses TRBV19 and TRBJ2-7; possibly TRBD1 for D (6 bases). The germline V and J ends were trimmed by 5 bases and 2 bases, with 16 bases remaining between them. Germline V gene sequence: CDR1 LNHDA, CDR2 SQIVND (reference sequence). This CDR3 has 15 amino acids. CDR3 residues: CASSLGTTGTYEQYF. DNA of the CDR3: TGTGCCAGTAGTCTAGGGACAACTGGTACCTACGAGCAGTACTTC.

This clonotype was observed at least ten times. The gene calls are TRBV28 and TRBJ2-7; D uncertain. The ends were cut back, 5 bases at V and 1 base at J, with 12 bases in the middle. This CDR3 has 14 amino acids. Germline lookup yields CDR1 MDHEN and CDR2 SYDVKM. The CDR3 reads CASSTPSPSYEQYF. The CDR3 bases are TGTGCCAGCAGTACCCCTTCCCCGTCCTACGAGCAGTACTTC.

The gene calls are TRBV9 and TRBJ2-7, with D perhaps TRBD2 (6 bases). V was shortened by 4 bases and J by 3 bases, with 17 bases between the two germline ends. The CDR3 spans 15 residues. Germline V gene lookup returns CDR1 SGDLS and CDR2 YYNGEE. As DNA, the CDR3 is TGTGCCAGCAGCATAGAGGAGGGGCTATTCTACGAGCAGTACTTC. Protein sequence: CASSIEEGLFYEQYF.

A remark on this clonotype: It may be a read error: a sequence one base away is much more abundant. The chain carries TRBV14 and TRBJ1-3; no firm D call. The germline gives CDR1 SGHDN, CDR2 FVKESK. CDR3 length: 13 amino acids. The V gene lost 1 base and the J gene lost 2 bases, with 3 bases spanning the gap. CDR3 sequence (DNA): TGTGCCAGCAGCCAAGCCCCTGGAAACACCATATATTTT. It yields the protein CASSQAPGNTIYF.

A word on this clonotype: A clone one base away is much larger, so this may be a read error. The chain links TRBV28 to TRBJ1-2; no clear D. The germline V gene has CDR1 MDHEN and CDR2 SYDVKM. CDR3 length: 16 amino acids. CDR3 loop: CVSSLGGLSVGHGYTF. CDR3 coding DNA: TGTGTCAGCAGTTTAGGAGGACTATCCGTCGGGCATGGCTACACCTTC.

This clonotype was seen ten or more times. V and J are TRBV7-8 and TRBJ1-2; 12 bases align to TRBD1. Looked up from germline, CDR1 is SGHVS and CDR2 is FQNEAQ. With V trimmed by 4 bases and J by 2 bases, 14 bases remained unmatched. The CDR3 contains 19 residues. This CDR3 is CASSSTKPGQGAVNYGYTF. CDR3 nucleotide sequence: TGTGCCAGCAGCTCGACGAAACCGGGACAGGGGGCAGTCAACTATGGCTACACCTTC.